This TCR beta chain derives from a study of beta chain features in type 1 diabetes. Study-wide background: About 110 million sorted cells were examined across all samples. The study, taken as a whole, reports: Among all four CD4+ subsets, Type 1 diabetes patients had TCRB CDR3s that were moderately but significantly shorter. Any role of HLA type in TCRB rearrangement remained unresolved here.

Germline V gene sequence: CDR1 MNHEY, CDR2 SVGAGI. The CDR3 is made up of 13 amino acids. Trimming took 10 bases from V and 8 from J, leaving 20 bases between them. The whole isolated RNA underwent reverse transcription, so sequencing captured expressed TCRB transcripts. Sequenced by immunoSEQ multiplex PCR; TCRdb stores in-frame clones only, minus some. The sample lists 680,000 or so clones, around 15% occurring once. Stem cell-like memory, regulatory, central memory and naive CD4+ cells were sorted via CD45RO/CCR7/CD25/CD127/CD95/CD27. This clone was recorded only once. Its cognate antigen is unknown.

The chain employs TRBV6-5 and TRBJ1-2; D unresolved. This clonotype was obtained from a man between 18 and 29 years old with type 1 diabetes. Sequencing was done on a sample of naive CD4+ T cells from blood. This CDR3 is CATEKTLGLGYTF. In DNA, the CDR3 is TGTGCCACCGAGAAAACCTTAGGGTTGGGCTACACCTTC.